The 17 T cell receptor beta chains below were found in one sample sequenced in a study of blood T cell repertoires in COVID-19. Using immunoSEQ multiplex PCR, the repertoire was profiled, and TCRdb retains in-frame clones only, with some absent. The data hold around 300,000 clones, with 85% to 90% observed a single time. Sequencing input: PBMCs or T cells enriched from blood (not recorded which). The receptor set was obtained from an older woman in a cohort exposed to, infected with or recovered from COVID-19 (not recorded which).

The J gene is TRBJ1-4, the V gene TRBV29-1, with 8 bases that match TRBD1. The CDR3 loop spans 13 amino acids. The germline CDR1 and CDR2 sequences are SQVTM and ANQGSEA. J gave up 3 bases and V 6 bases, and 3 bases lay outside the gene matches. CDR3 loop: CSVRQGPNEKLFF. In DNA, the CDR3 is TGCAGCGTCCGACAGGGGCCTAATGAAAAACTGTTTTTT.

The CDR3 protein is CASSLGGSPEQYF. DNA of the CDR3: TGTGCCAGCAGCTTAGGCGGGAGTCCCGAGCAGTACTTC. The chain employs TRBV11-2 and TRBJ2-7; 7 bases fit TRBD2. V lost 1 base to trimming and J lost 6 bases; unmatched junction nucleotides: 3. This CDR3 contains 13 residues. CDR1 and CDR2 from the germline V gene are SGHAT and FQNNGV.

The CDR3 DNA is TGTGCCAGCAGTAACAGGGCGGCTTACGAGCAGTACTTC. Its translation: CASSNRAAYEQYF. V usage is TRBV6-5 and J usage is TRBJ2-7, with a tentative D call TRBD1 (6 bases). Trimming removed 5 bases at V and 4 bases at J, with 12 bases between. Looked up from germline, CDR1 is MNHEY and CDR2 is SVGAGI. The CDR3 runs to 13 residues.

The rearrangement links TRBV5-1 to TRBJ2-1; 11 positions match TRBD2. This CDR3 contains 17 residues. The germline V gene has CDR1 SGHRS and CDR2 YFSETQ. With V trimmed by 4 bases and J by 6 bases, 12 bases remained unmatched. As DNA, the CDR3 is TGCGCCAGCAGCGTGACCTTACTAGCGGGAGCGGGCAATGAGCAGTTCTTC. It translates to CASSVTLLAGAGNEQFF.

The chain joins TRBV11-2 to TRBJ2-1; 7 bases are shared with TRBD2. J was trimmed by 15 bases and V by 0 bases; bases with no gene match: 11. Germline V CDR1 and CDR2: SGHAT, FQNNGV. The CDR3 sequence is 14 residues long. The CDR3 coding sequence is TGTGCCAGCAGCTTAGATCGGGGACTAAACGACCCGTTCTTC. As protein: CASSLDRGLNDPFF.

The chain links TRBV5-4 to TRBJ2-5; 7 positions match TRBD2. CDR3 size: 15 residues. J gave up 3 bases and V 5 bases, and 10 bases lay outside the gene matches. Germline V gene lookup returns CDR1 SGHNT and CDR2 YYREEE (reference sequence). DNA for the CDR3: TGTGCCAGCAGGGGGGACTATTCCTTTAAAGAGACCCAGTACTTC. Amino acids: CASRGDYSFKETQYF. The entire variable domain, with the rest obtained from reference TRBV5-4 and TRBJ2-5, is as follows: ETGVTQSPTHLIKTRGQQVTLRCSSQSGHNTVSWYQQALGQGPQFIFQYYREEENGRGNFPPRFSGLQFPNYSSELNVNALELDDSALYLCASRGDYSFKETQYFGPGTRLLVL.

CDR3 coding DNA: TGCAGCGTTGAAGATGTAGGCGGCACCGGCGTTGAGACCCAGTACTTC. It specifies CSVEDVGGTGVETQYF. The chain is built from TRBV29-1 and TRBJ2-5; no reliable D call. The CDR3 length is 16 residues. The ends were cut back, 0 bases at V and 5 bases at J, with 19 bases in the middle. Germline CDR1 is SQVTM and CDR2 is ANQGSEA.

The chain recombines TRBV27 with TRBJ2-3; D is uncertain. Germline V lookup: CDR1 MNHEY, CDR2 SMNVEV (reference sequence). This CDR3 spans 16 amino acids. V lost 4 bases to trimming and J lost 0 bases, with 14 bases between them. This CDR3 reads CASSYGPPFSTDTQYF. The CDR3 DNA follows: TGTGCCAGCAGTTATGGGCCTCCGTTTAGCACAGATACGCAGTATTTT.

The rearrangement uses TRBV5-8 and TRBJ2-3; 7 bases align to TRBD2. The CDR3 runs to 15 residues. The germline V gene has CDR1 SGHTS and CDR2 YDEGEE. V gave up 0 bases and J gave up 3 bases; unmatched junction bases: 4. The CDR3 coding sequence is TGTGCCAGCAGCTTGGTCGCGGGAGTTACAGATACGCAGTATTTT. This gives the protein CASSLVAGVTDTQYF.

The chain links TRBV30 to TRBJ2-2, with D perhaps matching TRBD1 (5 bases). The CDR3 runs 12 residues. V lost 2 bases and J lost 7, with 8 bases in between. The V gene's germline CDR1 is GTSNPN and CDR2 SVGIG (reference sequence). The CDR3 region has the DNA TGTGCCTGGAGTAAGCAGGGCGGGGAGCTGTTTTTT. This codes for CAWSKQGGELFF.

The gene calls are TRBV11-1 and TRBJ1-2; perhaps TRBD1 as D (5 bases). There are 13 residues in the CDR3. Germline CDR1 is SGHAT and CDR2 is FQDESV (reference sequence). Trimming left V 4 bases short and J 4 bases short, with 10 bases between. The CDR3 spells CASSYDRVYGYTF. In DNA form, the CDR3 reads TGTGCCAGCAGCTACGACAGAGTCTATGGCTACACCTTC.

V and J are TRBV7-2 and TRBJ2-7; TRBD1 aligns across 9 bases. Germline CDR1 SGHTA, CDR2 FQGNSA. Trimming took 2 bases from V and 4 from J; bases not matched to a gene: 3. The CDR3 has 14 amino acids. CDR3 DNA: TGTGCCAGCAGCTTAAAGGGACAGGGATACGAGCAGTACTTC. It codes for CASSLKGQGYEQYF.

The DNA for the CDR3 is TGTGCCAGCAGCTTAAGTGGACAGGGGTCGGGGGAGCTGTTTTTT. Its translation: CASSLSGQGSGELFF. This rearrangement joins TRBV7-3 to TRBJ2-2, with 9 positions matching TRBD1. Trimming removed 1 base from V and 8 bases from J; junction bases left unmatched: 5. This CDR3 is built from 15 residues. Germline V gene lookup returns CDR1 SGHTA and CDR2 FQGTGA.

V usage is TRBV11-2 and J usage is TRBJ2-1; 7 bases fit TRBD2. Trimming removed 5 bases from V and 8 bases from J; junction bases left unmatched: 6. CDR3 size: 13 residues. Germline V gene data show CDR1 as SGHAT and CDR2 as FQNNGV. In nucleotides, the CDR3 is TGTGCCAGCAGCCCCGGACTAGGCTATGAGCAGTTCTTC. Its translation: CASSPGLGYEQFF.

The chain recombines TRBV3-1 (or the pseudogene TRBV3-2) with TRBJ2-7; TRBD2 agrees at 13 bases. Germline-derived CDR1 and CDR2 are LGHDT and YNNKEL (reference sequence). V lost 3 bases, J lost 5 bases, and 10 bases stayed unmatched. The CDR3 runs to 17 residues. For the CDR3, the DNA is TGTGCCAGCAGCCATAATCGACTAGCGGGAGGACTGAACGAGCAGTACTTC. It is translated as CASSHNRLAGGLNEQYF.

V and J are TRBV4-3 and TRBJ1-6, with D hard to call. Trimming pared 3 bases from V and 5 bases from J, leaving 8 bases between. Germline V gives CDR1 LGHNA, CDR2 YSLEER. This CDR3 contains 14 residues. The CDR3: CASSQSGHNSPLHF. CDR3 coding DNA: TGCGCCAGCAGCCAGAGCGGTCATAATTCACCCCTCCACTTT.

The chain combines TRBV10-2 with TRBJ2-3; 12 bases map to TRBD2. The ends lost 6 bases at V and 0 bases at J; junction bases unmatched: 7. The CDR3 is 17 residues long. Germline loops: CDR1 WSHSY, CDR2 SAAADI. CDR3 sequence (DNA): TGCGCCAGCAGACCGACTAGCGGGAGACCCAGCACAGATACGCAGTATTTT. This codes for CASRPTSGRPSTDTQYF.